This T cell receptor (beta chain) was recovered during a study of T cell responses to AZD1222 COVID-19 vaccine. In this sample, this clone turned up once. The germline V gene has CDR1 SGHRS and CDR2 YFSETQ. The CDR3 is 15 amino acids. Deletions cut 4 bases from V and 5 bases from J, with 15 bases between. Generated by immunoSEQ multiplex PCR, the TCRdb table keeps only in-frame clones and is missing some. This repertoire shows approximately 140,000 clones, approximately 92% found once; its top ten account for 3.3%. The chain combines TRBV5-1 with TRBJ1-4; the D gene is possibly TRBD1 (5 bases). Material: peripheral blood, obtained 28 days after the second AZD1222 dose. The sequence was collected from an adult who received the AZD1222 COVID-19 vaccine. CDR3 amino acids: CASSPQGGANEKLFF. CDR3 sequence (DNA): TGCGCCAGCAGCCCGCAGGGAGGGGCGAATGAAAAACTGTTTTTT.